These T cell receptor beta chains were read from a single sample in a study of blood T cell repertoires in COVID-19. Sequenced by immunoSEQ multiplex PCR; TCRdb stores in-frame clones only, minus some. The sample lists around 300,000 clones; almost 90% were seen once. The sample consisted of peripheral blood. The receptors were gathered from a woman aged 40 to 49 with COVID-19, enrolled during active disease. The CDR3 runs from the conserved cysteine through the conserved F or W. The D gene is left open where the match is weak. Clone size appears in some rows only: once, few, many, or a class for an expanded clone.

V	size	D	J	CDR3	DNA
TRBV19	NA	TRBD2	TRBJ2-5	CASSIVAGGPQYF	TGTGCCAGTAGTATAGTCGCGGGAGGGCCCCAGTACTTC
TRBV15	NA	TRBD1	TRBJ1-5	CATSRGTGVGNQPQHF	TGTGCCACCAGCAGAGGGACAGGGGTAGGCAATCAGCCCCAGCATTTT
TRBV2	NA	TRBD1	TRBJ1-2	CASRGTGASGVYGYTF	TGTGCCAGCAGAGGGACAGGGGCTTCAGGAGTCTATGGCTACACCTTC
TRBV25-1	NA	TRBD1	TRBJ1-3	CASSDQQGPGNTIYF	TGTGCCAGCAGTGATCAACAGGGGCCTGGAAACACCATATATTTT
TRBV4-3	NA	TRBD1	TRBJ2-5	CASSQAVDRVGETQYF	TGCGCCAGCAGCCAAGCTGTCGACAGGGTCGGCGAGACCCAGTACTTC
TRBV28	NA	TRBD1	TRBJ2-7	CASSLLTGGNEQYF	TGTGCCAGCAGTTTACTTACAGGGGGGAACGAGCAGTACTTC
TRBV2	NA	TRBD1	TRBJ1-5	CAGWTGTNQPQHF	TGTGCCGGTTGGACAGGGACAAACCAGCCCCAGCATTTT
TRBV28	NA	NA	TRBJ1-1	CASSLGGSTEAFF	TGTGCCAGCAGTTTAGGGGGGAGCACTGAAGCTTTCTTT
TRBV3-1/TRBV3-2	once	NA	TRBJ1-1	CASSQPRVGEAFF	TGTGCCAGCAGCCAACCCAGGGTGGGGGAAGCTTTCTTT
TRBV5-1	few	TRBD1	TRBJ1-1	CASSLAGQEAFF	TGCGCCAGCAGCTTGGCGGGACAGGAAGCTTTCTTT
TRBV27	NA	TRBD1	TRBJ1-5	CASSSRQGHSNQPQHF	TGTGCCAGCAGTTCCCGACAGGGACATAGCAATCAGCCCCAGCATTTT
TRBV7-9	NA	NA	TRBJ1-2	CASSLGGDSRDGYTF	TGTGCCAGCAGCTTGGGGGGAGACAGTCGGGATGGCTACACCTTC
TRBV2	NA	TRBD1	TRBJ1-4	CASSNRGANEKLFF	TGTGCCAGCAGTAACAGGGGGGCTAATGAAAAACTGTTTTTT
TRBV5-1	NA	TRBD1	TRBJ2-2	CASSRRQGQTGELFF	TGCGCCAGCAGCCGACGACAGGGCCAAACCGGGGAGCTGTTTTTT
TRBV15	NA	TRBD1	TRBJ2-7	CATSRDGTGVHEQYF	TGTGCCACCAGCAGAGATGGGACAGGGGTTCACGAGCAGTACTTC
TRBV15	NA	TRBD1	TRBJ1-1	CATSRVTGGYTEAFF	TGTGCCACCAGCAGAGTGACAGGGGGATACACTGAAGCTTTCTTT
TRBV15	NA	TRBD1	TRBJ2-7	CATSRDPGQGVPEQYF	TGTGCCACCAGCAGGGACCCGGGACAGGGGGTCCCCGAGCAGTACTTC
TRBV28	NA	TRBD1	TRBJ1-1	CASTTGAMNTEAFF	TGTGCCAGCACGACAGGGGCGATGAACACTGAAGCTTTCTTT
TRBV5-8	once	TRBD2	TRBJ2-1	CASSLASSGGSVEFF	TGTGCCAGCAGCTTGGCATCTTCGGGGGGTAGCGTCGAGTTCTTC
TRBV5-1	NA	TRBD1	TRBJ2-7	CASSSGDRGRSEQYF	TGCGCCAGCAGCTCTGGTGACAGGGGGCGCAGCGAGCAGTACTTC
TRBV3-1/TRBV3-2	few	TRBD2	TRBJ2-7	CASSPSGGAGHEQYF	TGTGCCAGCAGCCCTAGCGGGGGGGCTGGCCACGAGCAGTACTTC
TRBV9	NA	NA	TRBJ2-2	CASSVSTTGELFF	TGTGCCAGCAGCGTAAGTACAACCGGGGAGCTGTTTTTT
TRBV9	NA	TRBD2	TRBJ2-1	CASSVAGGSYNEQFF	TGTGCCAGCAGCGTAGCGGGAGGATCCTACAATGAGCAGTTCTTC
TRBV11-2	NA	TRBD1	TRBJ2-4	CASSTDRVSDIQYF	TGTGCCAGCAGCACCGACAGGGTATCGGACATTCAGTACTTC
TRBV5-5	NA	NA	TRBJ1-5	CASSLDYGGGPRPQHF	TGTGCCAGCAGCTTGGATTATGGGGGAGGGCCCCGGCCCCAGCATTTT
TRBV18	once	NA	TRBJ1-4	CASSPIRTWEGPDKLFF	TGTGCCAGCTCACCCATACGAACATGGGAGGGGCCGGATAAACTGTTTTTT
TRBV9	NA	TRBD1	TRBJ1-1	CASSVASTGITEAFF	TGTGCCAGCAGCGTCGCTTCGACAGGGATCACTGAAGCTTTCTTT
TRBV4-3	NA	TRBD2	TRBJ2-7	CASSQGLAGAISSYEQYF	TGCGCCAGCAGCCAAGGGCTAGCGGGGGCTATCAGCTCCTACGAGCAGTACTTC
TRBV3-1/TRBV3-2	NA	NA	TRBJ2-7	CASSQDSPGDYEQYF	TGTGCCAGCAGCCAAGATTCACCAGGGGACTACGAGCAGTACTTC
TRBV12-3/TRBV12-4	NA	NA	TRBJ1-2	CASSGDSHGYTF	TGTGCCAGCAGTGGTGACAGCCACGGCTACACCTTC
TRBV7-9	NA	NA	TRBJ2-7	CASSLAHPRGEQYF	TGTGCCAGCAGCTTAGCTCACCCCCGGGGCGAGCAGTACTTC
TRBV15	NA	TRBD1	TRBJ1-2	CATSRDGVPGQLSSSVGYTF	TGTGCCACCAGCAGAGATGGGGTACCGGGACAGCTCTCCTCCTCGGTCGGCTACACCTTC
TRBV7-8	NA	NA	TRBJ1-2	CASSLEPHRGYTF	TGTGCCAGCAGCTTAGAGCCGCACCGCGGCTACACCTTC
TRBV12-3/TRBV12-4	NA	TRBD1	TRBJ1-4	CASSSTGTKLFF	TGTGCCAGCAGCTCGACAGGGACAAAACTGTTTTTT
TRBV19	NA	NA	TRBJ1-6	CASSIPRAGRGGNSPLHF	TGTGCCAGTAGTATCCCCAGGGCAGGCAGGGGTGGCAATTCACCCCTCCACTTT
TRBV3-1/TRBV3-2	NA	NA	TRBJ1-2	CASSQGGGAGGYTF	TGTGCCAGCAGCCAAGGAGGAGGGGCAGGTGGCTACACCTTC